A selection of T cell receptor beta chains follows, all from one sample in a study of Graves' ophthalmopathy and Graves' hyperthyroidism. Via MiXCR, TCRdb re-called the multiplex PCR reads, giving one row per CDR3 protein. The sample yields under 800,000 distinct CDR3 sequences, 22% seen once. The specimen sequenced was peripheral blood. These receptors came from a woman under 30 with stable Graves' hyperthyroidism. Some clones in this sample may be carry-over from other donors' samples. Both conserved end residues are part of each CDR3. The D gene is left open where the match is weak. Clone sizes are given selectively: once, few, many, or a class where the clone is expanded.

clone_size,v_call,d_call,j_call,cdr3_nt,cdr3_aa
once,TRBV5-4,TRBD2,TRBJ2-3,TGTGCCAGCAGCTTTCCGACTAGCGGGGGCACAGATACGCAGTATTTT,CASSFPTSGGTDTQYF
many,TRBV12-3/TRBV12-4,.,TRBJ2-7,TGTGCCAGCCGACTGTCAGGGGCGCCCGAGCAGTACTTC,CASRLSGAPEQYF
many,TRBV28,TRBD2,TRBJ2-7,TGTGCCAGCAGCCAAACAACCGGGACTAGCAAATACGAGCAGTACTTC,CASSQTTGTSKYEQYF
many,TRBV12-3/TRBV12-4,.,TRBJ2-5,TGTGCCAGCAGTTTAATTACAGGCGGCCAAGAGACCCAGTACTTC,CASSLITGGQETQYF
.,TRBV25-1,.,TRBJ2-5,TGTGCCAGCAGTGGCCGTGCGCGGGACAGCACCCAAGAGACCCAGTACTTC,CASSGRARDSTQETQYF
once,TRBV30,TRBD1,TRBJ1-2,TGTGCCTGGAGTATAGGACAGGGTCGTGGCTACACCTTC,CAWSIGQGRGYTF
many,TRBV28,TRBD1,TRBJ2-7,TGTGCCAGCAGTTTAGGTTTTTTAGGACAGGTTGGAAACGAGCAGTACTTC,CASSLGFLGQVGNEQYF
few,TRBV11-2,.,TRBJ2-5,TGTGCCAGCAGCTTAGAGTGGGCGGCCCCGTACTTC,CASSLEWAAPYF
.,TRBV6-2/TRBV6-3,.,TRBJ1-6,TGTGCCAGCAGTTACCACGGCGTAGGCCCAACCCTCCACTTT,CASSYHGVGPTLHF
many,TRBV25-1,TRBD2,TRBJ2-5,TGTGCCAGCAGTGAATTGGGAGGGGCTACCCAGTACTTC,CASSELGGATQYF
once,TRBV9,TRBD1,TRBJ1-1,TGTGCCAGCAGCGTAGATGGCAGGGGGCGCTTTACTGAAGCTTTCTTT,CASSVDGRGRFTEAFF
.,TRBV29-1,TRBD1,TRBJ2-2,TGCAGCGTTGAAGAGACCGGGACAGCGTTCGGGGAGCTGTTTTTT,CSVEETGTAFGELFF
.,TRBV6-2/TRBV6-3,.,TRBJ1-1,TGTGCCAGCAGTTACACTGGCGAAGCTTTCTTT,CASSYTGEAFF
.,TRBV28,.,TRBJ1-5,TGTGCCAGCAGCCGCACAGGATTCCTCAATCAGCCCCAGCATTTT,CASSRTGFLNQPQHF
few,TRBV5-4,.,TRBJ2-7,TGTGCCAGCAGAAGAACAGGGAAAGGGGAGCAGTACTTC,CASRRTGKGEQYF
many,TRBV6-1,.,TRBJ1-1,TGTGCCAGCAGGAAGACAGGAGGAACTGAAGCTTTCTTT,CASRKTGGTEAFF
few,TRBV5-1,.,TRBJ2-7,TGCGCCAGCAGCTTTACCGGGAAAAACTACGAGCAGTACTTC,CASSFTGKNYEQYF
many,TRBV12-3/TRBV12-4,.,TRBJ1-2,TGTGCCAGCAGTTTATCCTCAGGGAGCTATGGCTACACCTTC,CASSLSSGSYGYTF
many,TRBV6-5,.,TRBJ1-2,TGTGCCAGCAGTTACGGGGGGGCCGGGTATGGCTACACCTTC,CASSYGGAGYGYTF
many,TRBV12-3/TRBV12-4,TRBD2,TRBJ2-7,TGTGCCAGCAGTTTTACTAGCGGGATCTCCTACGAGCAGTACTTC,CASSFTSGISYEQYF
.,TRBV30,TRBD1,TRBJ1-6,TGTGCCTGGCGGGGGGACAGCGCCAATAATTCACCCCTCCACTTT,CAWRGDSANNSPLHF
many,TRBV20-1,.,TRBJ2-4,TGCAGTGCTGGGCAGGGGAACATTCAGTACTTC,CSAGQGNIQYF
.,TRBV12-3/TRBV12-4,.,TRBJ1-1,TGTGCCAGCAGTCCTTGGGAGAACACTGAAGCTTTCTTT,CASSPWENTEAFF
.,TRBV12-3/TRBV12-4,TRBD1,TRBJ1-1,TGTGCCAGCAGCAAGGGGACAGGGTTTGGTAGCACTGAAGCTTTCTTT,CASSKGTGFGSTEAFF
many,TRBV28,.,TRBJ1-6,TGTGCCAGCAGTTTAACAAATTCACCCCTCCACTTT,CASSLTNSPLHF
.,TRBV5-1,.,TRBJ2-5,TGCGCCAGCAGCCCGGGGGCACTAGCAGCGCAAGAGACCCAGTACTTC,CASSPGALAAQETQYF
many,TRBV12-3/TRBV12-4,TRBD1,TRBJ1-5,TGTGCCAGCAGTTTAAGACAGGGGCTTCAGCCCCAGCATTTT,CASSLRQGLQPQHF
.,TRBV29-1,.,TRBJ1-2,TGCAGCGTCGCTGGGGTGGATGGCTACACCTTC,CSVAGVDGYTF
.,TRBV24-1,.,TRBJ2-2,TGTGCCACCAGTGGTTCGGGAAAGAACACCGGGGAGCTGTTTTTT,CATSGSGKNTGELFF
.,TRBV3-1,TRBD1,TRBJ1-1,TGTGCCAGCAGCCGGTCGGACAGGATGAACACTGAAGCTTTCTTT,CASSRSDRMNTEAFF
few,TRBV25-1,.,TRBJ1-5,TGTGCCAGCAGTGACAAAACAAGCAATCAGCCCCAGCATTTT,CASSDKTSNQPQHF
few,TRBV9,.,TRBJ1-1,TGTGCCAGCAGCTTTACTCAGGGAGACGCTGAAGCTTTCTTT,CASSFTQGDAEAFF
many,TRBV2,.,TRBJ1-2,TGTGCCAGCAGTGGGGAAAGGACAGTGCCGCAAGGCTACACCTTC,CASSGERTVPQGYTF
few,TRBV20-1,.,TRBJ1-1,TGCAGTGCCCCACGGGAGATCGAAGACACTGAAGCTTTCTTT,CSAPREIEDTEAFF
many,TRBV19,.,TRBJ2-7,TGTGCCAGTAGTTCTGGGACAACATTCCCCTACGAGCAGTACTTC,CASSSGTTFPYEQYF
.,TRBV6-1,.,TRBJ2-7,TGTGCCACTGGGAGAGGGAACTACGAGCAGTACTTC,CATGRGNYEQYF
.,TRBV5-1,.,TRBJ2-5,TGCGCCAGCAGCTTCCCGACAGGTCAAGAGACCCAGTACTTC,CASSFPTGQETQYF
.,TRBV30,.,TRBJ1-6,TGTGCCTGGAGTGTACCTCTCGACCGGGACGTGTATAATTCACCCCTCCACTTT,CAWSVPLDRDVYNSPLHF
many,TRBV29-1,TRBD1,TRBJ1-2,TGCAGCGTTCGACAGGGCTCGGACTATGGCTACACCTTC,CSVRQGSDYGYTF
many,TRBV6-2/TRBV6-3,TRBD1,TRBJ2-2,TGTGCCAGCCAAGGACAGGGTGTGACCGGGGAGCTGTTTTTT,CASQGQGVTGELFF
many,TRBV7-8,.,TRBJ2-7,TGTGCCAGCAGCTTAGCAGGAGTGTCTAGCGTCGACGAGCAGTACTTC,CASSLAGVSSVDEQYF
many,TRBV6-2/TRBV6-3,.,TRBJ1-1,TGTGCCAGCAGTGAGCTGAGGGCGAACACTGAAGCTTTCTTT,CASSELRANTEAFF
many,TRBV5-1,.,TRBJ2-7,TGCGCCAGCAGCCCGGGGGTCGCGGCGGGCTACGAGCAGTACTTC,CASSPGVAAGYEQYF
few,TRBV7-8,.,TRBJ2-5,TGTGCCAGCAGCTTAGAGGGATTGGGAGAGACCAAGTACTTC,CASSLEGLGETKYF
many,TRBV6-1,.,TRBJ2-7,TGTGCCAGCATAGCGGACAACTACGAGCAGTACTTC,CASIADNYEQYF
many,TRBV12-3/TRBV12-4,TRBD1,TRBJ1-2,TGTGCCAGCAGTTTTGGACAGGAGTACCTCTATGGCTACACCTTC,CASSFGQEYLYGYTF
.,TRBV6-1,TRBD1,TRBJ2-5,TGTGCCAGCAGTGAAAGAGACAGGGGGAAACAAGAGACCCAGTACTTC,CASSERDRGKQETQYF
many,TRBV20-1,.,TRBJ1-2,TGCAGTGCTAGGTATACAGAGGACTATGGCTACACCTTC,CSARYTEDYGYTF
.,TRBV7-2,.,TRBJ1-1,TGTGCCAGCAGCTCGGACAGCTTCATGAACACTGAAGCTTTCTTT,CASSSDSFMNTEAFF
few,TRBV10-3,.,TRBJ2-7,TGTGCCATCACTGACACCACCACCTACGAGCAGTACTTC,CAITDTTTYEQYF